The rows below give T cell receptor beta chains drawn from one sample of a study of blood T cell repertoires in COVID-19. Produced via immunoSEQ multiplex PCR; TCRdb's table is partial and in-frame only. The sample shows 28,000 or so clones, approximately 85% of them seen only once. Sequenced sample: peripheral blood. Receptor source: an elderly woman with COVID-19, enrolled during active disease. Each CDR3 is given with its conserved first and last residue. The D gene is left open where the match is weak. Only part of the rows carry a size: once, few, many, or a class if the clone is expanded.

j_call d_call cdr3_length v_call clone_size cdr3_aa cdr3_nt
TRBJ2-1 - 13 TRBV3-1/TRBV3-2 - CASSQVRGAEQFF TGTGCCAGCAGCCAAGTACGTGGGGCTGAGCAGTTCTTC
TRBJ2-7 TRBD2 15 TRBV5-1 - CASRGVLAGGHEQYF TGCGCCAGCCGGGGTGTTCTAGCGGGGGGCCACGAGCAGTACTTC
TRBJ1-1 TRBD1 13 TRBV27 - CASNRQGSTEAFF TGTGCCAGCAATCGACAGGGGAGCACTGAAGCTTTCTTT
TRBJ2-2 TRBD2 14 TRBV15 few CAIGSRGGAGELFF TGTGCCATCGGCTCGCGGGGGGGAGCCGGGGAGCTGTTTTTT
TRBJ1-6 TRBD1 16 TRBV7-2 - CASSYPGQGKNSPLHF TGTGCCAGCAGCTACCCGGGACAGGGGAAAAATTCACCCCTCCACTTT
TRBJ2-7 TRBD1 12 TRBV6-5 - CASRRTGNEQYF TGTGCCAGCAGAAGGACAGGGAACGAGCAGTACTTC
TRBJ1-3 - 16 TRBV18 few CASSPPGQRSGNTIYF TGTGCCAGCTCACCGCCCGGACAACGCTCTGGAAACACCATATATTTT
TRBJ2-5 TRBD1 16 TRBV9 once CASSVAMDRGQETQYF TGTGCCAGCAGCGTAGCCATGGACAGGGGTCAAGAGACCCAGTACTTC
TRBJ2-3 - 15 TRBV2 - CASSGGGTNTDTQYF TGTGCCAGCAGTGGTGGCGGGACCAACACAGATACGCAGTATTTT
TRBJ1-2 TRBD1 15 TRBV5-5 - CASSLAPTGARGYTF TGTGCCAGCAGCTTGGCCCCGACAGGGGCGAGAGGCTACACCTTC
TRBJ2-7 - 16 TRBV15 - CATSRDRLGSSYEQYF TGTGCCACCAGCAGAGATAGGTTGGGGAGCTCCTACGAGCAGTACTTC
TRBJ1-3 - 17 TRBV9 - CASSVDPTPYSGNTIYF TGTGCCAGCAGCGTAGACCCCACACCATACTCTGGAAACACCATATATTTT
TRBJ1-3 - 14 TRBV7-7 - CASSLRMGHPTIYF TGTGCTAGCAGCTTACGTATGGGACATCCGACCATATATTTT
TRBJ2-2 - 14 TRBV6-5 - CASSRDSNTGELFF TGTGCCAGCAGCCGCGACAGTAACACCGGGGAGCTGTTTTTT
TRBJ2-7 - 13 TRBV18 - CASSPQGAYEQYF TGTGCCAGCTCACCACAGGGGGCCTACGAGCAGTACTTC
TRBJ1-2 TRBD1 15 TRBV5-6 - CASSLQGEWNYGYTF TGTGCCAGCAGCTTGCAGGGGGAGTGGAACTATGGCTACACCTTC
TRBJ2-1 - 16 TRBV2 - CASRGGLSGSYNEQFF TGTGCCAGCAGGGGGGGACTGTCCGGATCATACAATGAGCAGTTCTTC
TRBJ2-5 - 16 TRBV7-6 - CASSLLAIGFQETQYF TGTGCCAGCAGCTTACTAGCGATTGGGTTCCAAGAGACCCAGTACTTC
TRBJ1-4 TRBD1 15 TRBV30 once CAWLRFGTGDEKLFF TGTGCCTGGCTTCGATTCGGGACAGGTGATGAAAAACTGTTTTTT
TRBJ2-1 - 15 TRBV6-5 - CASSYSAGGHNEQFF TGTGCCAGCAGTTACTCGGCAGGGGGGCACAATGAGCAGTTCTTC
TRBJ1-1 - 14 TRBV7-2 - CASSSSGMNTEAFF TGTGCCAGCAGCTCATCGGGGATGAACACTGAAGCTTTCTTT
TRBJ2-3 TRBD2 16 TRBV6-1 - CASSQGLAGGTDTQYF TGTGCCAGCAGTCAAGGACTAGCGGGGGGCACAGATACGCAGTATTTT
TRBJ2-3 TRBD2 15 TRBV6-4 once CASSERGGSTDTQYF TGTGCCAGCAGCGAGCGGGGGGGAAGCACAGATACGCAGTATTTT
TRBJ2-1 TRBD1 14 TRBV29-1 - CSVRVGGSGNEQFF TGCAGCGTGAGGGTAGGGGGCTCGGGCAATGAGCAGTTCTTC
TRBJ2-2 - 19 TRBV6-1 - CASSGGQGHLPRNTGELFF TGTGCCAGCAGTGGGGGGCAGGGGCACCTCCCCAGGAACACCGGGGAGCTGTTTTTT
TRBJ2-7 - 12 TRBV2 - CASSETGYEQYF TGTGCCAGCAGTGAAACGGGCTACGAGCAGTACTTC
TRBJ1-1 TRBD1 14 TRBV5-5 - CASSSAPGQVVAFF TGTGCCAGCAGCTCAGCTCCGGGACAGGTGGTAGCTTTCTTT
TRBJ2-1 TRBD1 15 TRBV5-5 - CASSWHLDRDNEQFF TGTGCCAGCAGTTGGCACTTGGACAGGGACAATGAGCAGTTCTTC
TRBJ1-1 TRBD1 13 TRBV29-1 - CSVQQGRNTEAFF TGCAGCGTACAACAGGGGAGAAACACTGAAGCTTTCTTT
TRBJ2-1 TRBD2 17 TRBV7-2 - CASSRLAGGIGGNEQFF TGTGCCAGCAGCAGACTAGCGGGGGGAATTGGTGGCAATGAGCAGTTCTTC
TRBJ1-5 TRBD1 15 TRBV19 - CASRGDRGLSQPQHF TGTGCCAGTAGGGGGGACAGGGGGTTGAGTCAGCCCCAGCATTTT
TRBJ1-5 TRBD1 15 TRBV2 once CASRDDSTGSQPQHF TGTGCCAGCAGGGACGACTCGACAGGGAGTCAGCCCCAGCATTTT
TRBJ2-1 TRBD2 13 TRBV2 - CASIPGLGSEQFF TGTGCCAGCATCCCCGGACTAGGCAGTGAGCAGTTCTTC
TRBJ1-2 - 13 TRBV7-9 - CASSLGTADGYTF TGTGCCAGCAGCTTAGGGACAGCTGACGGCTACACCTTC
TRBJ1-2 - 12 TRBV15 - CATSRDFNGYTF TGTGCCACCAGCAGAGATTTTAATGGCTACACCTTC
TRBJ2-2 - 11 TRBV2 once CASTLAGELFF TGTGCCAGCACTCTCGCCGGGGAGCTGTTTTTT
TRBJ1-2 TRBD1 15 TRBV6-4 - CASTRTPDRADGYTF TGTGCCAGCACCCGGACCCCAGACAGGGCGGATGGCTACACCTTC
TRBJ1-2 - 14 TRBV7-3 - CASSPSDSNYGYTF TGTGCCAGCAGCCCATCGGACAGTAACTATGGCTACACCTTC
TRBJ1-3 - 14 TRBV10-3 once CAIRGATSGNTIYF TGTGCCATCCGCGGTGCCACCTCTGGAAACACCATATATTTT
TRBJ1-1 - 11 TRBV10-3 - CATTTTTEAFF TGTGCCACCACTACCACGACTGAAGCTTTCTTT
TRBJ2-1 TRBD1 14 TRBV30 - CAWSRDRVGNEQFF TGTGCCTGGAGTCGGGACAGGGTAGGGAATGAGCAGTTCTTC
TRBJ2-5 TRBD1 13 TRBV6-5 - CASSDRVGETQYF TGTGCCAGCAGCGACAGGGTAGGAGAGACCCAGTACTTC
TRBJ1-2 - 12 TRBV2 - CASIRENSGYTF TGTGCCAGTATTCGAGAGAATTCTGGCTACACCTTC
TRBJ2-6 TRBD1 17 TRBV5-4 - CASSSPGQGAGANVLTF TGTGCCAGCAGCTCGCCGGGACAGGGGGCTGGGGCCAACGTCCTGACTTTC
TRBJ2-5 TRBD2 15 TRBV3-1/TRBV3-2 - CASSPDGTSQKTQYF TGTGCCAGCAGCCCGGATGGGACTAGTCAGAAGACCCAGTACTTC
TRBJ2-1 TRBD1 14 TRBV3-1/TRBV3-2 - CASSPGTGVGEQFF TGTGCCAGCAGCCCCGGGACAGGGGTTGGTGAGCAGTTCTTC
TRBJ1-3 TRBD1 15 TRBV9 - CASSVEAGGSDTIYF TGTGCCAGCAGCGTAGAGGCAGGGGGGTCAGACACCATATATTTT
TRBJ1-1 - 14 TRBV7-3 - CASSTGGPNTEAFF TGTGCCAGCAGCACGGGAGGGCCGAACACTGAAGCTTTCTTT
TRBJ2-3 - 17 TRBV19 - CASSTRITSRGTDTQYF TGTGCCAGTAGTACTCGCATCACTAGCAGGGGCACAGATACGCAGTATTTT
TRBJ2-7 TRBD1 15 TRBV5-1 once CASSLAPQDRDEQYF TGCGCCAGCAGCCTTGCCCCGCAGGACAGGGACGAGCAGTACTTC
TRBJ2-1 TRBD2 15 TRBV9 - CASSVLAGLSNEQFF TGTGCCAGCAGCGTACTAGCGGGGTTGAGCAATGAGCAGTTCTTC
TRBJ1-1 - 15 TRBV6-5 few CASSRPERVGTEAFF TGTGCCAGCAGTCGCCCTGAGAGGGTAGGGACTGAAGCTTTCTTT
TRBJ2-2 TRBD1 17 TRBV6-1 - CASSGRQGRGYTGELFF TGTGCCAGCAGTGGTAGACAGGGAAGGGGATACACCGGGGAGCTGTTTTTT
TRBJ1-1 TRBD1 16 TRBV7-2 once CASSHSGGRGASEAFF TGTGCCAGCAGCCACTCAGGGGGCAGGGGGGCCTCTGAAGCTTTCTTT
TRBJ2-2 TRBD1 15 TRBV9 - CASSSWTGAGGELFF TGTGCCAGCAGCAGCTGGACAGGGGCGGGCGGGGAGCTGTTTTTT
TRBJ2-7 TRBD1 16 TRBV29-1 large CSVEAPGQDVRYEQYF TGCAGCGTTGAAGCCCCGGGACAGGACGTGCGGTACGAGCAGTACTTC
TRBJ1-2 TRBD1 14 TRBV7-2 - CASSPSTGGDGYTF TGTGCCAGCAGCCCGAGTACAGGGGGGGATGGCTACACCTTC
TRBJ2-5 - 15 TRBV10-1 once CASSEKIRVQVTQYF TGCGCCAGCAGTGAGAAGATACGGGTTCAAGTTACCCAGTACTTC
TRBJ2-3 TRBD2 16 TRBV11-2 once CASSLERGVPRGAQYF TGTGCCAGCAGCTTAGAGCGGGGGGTGCCCAGGGGTGCGCAGTATTTT
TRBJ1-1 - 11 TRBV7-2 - CASSLKIEAFF TGTGCCAGCAGCCTAAAGATTGAAGCTTTCTTT